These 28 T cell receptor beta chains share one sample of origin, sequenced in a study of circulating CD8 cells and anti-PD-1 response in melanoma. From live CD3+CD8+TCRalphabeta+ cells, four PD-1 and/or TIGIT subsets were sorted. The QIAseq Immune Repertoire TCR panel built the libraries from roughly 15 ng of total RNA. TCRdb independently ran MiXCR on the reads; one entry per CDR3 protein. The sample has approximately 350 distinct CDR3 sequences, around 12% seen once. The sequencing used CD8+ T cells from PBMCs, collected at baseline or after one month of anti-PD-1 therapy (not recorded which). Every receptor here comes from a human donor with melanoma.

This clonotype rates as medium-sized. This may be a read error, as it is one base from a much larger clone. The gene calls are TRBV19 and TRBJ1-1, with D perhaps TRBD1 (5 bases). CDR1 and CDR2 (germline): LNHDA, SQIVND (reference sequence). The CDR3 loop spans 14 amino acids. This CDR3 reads CFYEAGRLNTEAFF. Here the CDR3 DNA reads TGCTTCTATGAGGCAGGGCGACTGAACACTGAAGCTTTCTTT.

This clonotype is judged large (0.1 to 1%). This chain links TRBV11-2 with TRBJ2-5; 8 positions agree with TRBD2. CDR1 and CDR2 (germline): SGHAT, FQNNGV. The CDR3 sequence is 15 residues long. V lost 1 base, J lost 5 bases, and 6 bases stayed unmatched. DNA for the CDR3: TGTGCCAGCAGCTTAGGTGCGGGGGGCGCGGAGACCCAGTACTTC. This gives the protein CASSLGAGGAETQYF.

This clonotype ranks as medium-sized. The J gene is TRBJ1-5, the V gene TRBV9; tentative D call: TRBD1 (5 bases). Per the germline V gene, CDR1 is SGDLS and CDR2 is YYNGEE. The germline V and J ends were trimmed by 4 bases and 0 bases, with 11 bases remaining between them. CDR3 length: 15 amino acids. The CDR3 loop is CASSRDPHSNQPQHF. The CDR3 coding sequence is TGTGCCAGCAGCAGGGACCCTCATAGCAATCAGCCCCAGCATTTT.

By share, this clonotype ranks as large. The CDR3 loop reads CASSPRTDHEQYF. The CDR3 DNA reads as TGTGCCAGTAGCCCCCGGACAGACCACGAGCAGTACTTC. The gene calls are TRBV19 and TRBJ2-7; maybe TRBD1 (6 bases). This CDR3 is built from 13 residues. CDR1 and CDR2 (germline): LNHDA, SQIVND (reference sequence). V lost 6 bases and J lost 5, with 14 bases in between. Full variable domain (remainder filled in from reference TRBV19 and TRBJ2-7): DGGITQSPKYLFRKEGQNVTLSCEQNLNHDAMYWYRQDPGQGLRLIYYSQIVNDFQKGDIAEGYSVSREKKESFPLTVTSAQKNPTAFYLCASSPRTDHEQYFGPGTRLTVT.

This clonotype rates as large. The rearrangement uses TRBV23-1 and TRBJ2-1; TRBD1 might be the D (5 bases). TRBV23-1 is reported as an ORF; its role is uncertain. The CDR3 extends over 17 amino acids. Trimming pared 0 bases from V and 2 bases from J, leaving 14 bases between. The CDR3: CASSQSLKGPTYNEQFF. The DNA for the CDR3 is TGCGCCAGCAGTCAATCATTAAAGGGGCCTACCTACAATGAGCAGTTCTTC.

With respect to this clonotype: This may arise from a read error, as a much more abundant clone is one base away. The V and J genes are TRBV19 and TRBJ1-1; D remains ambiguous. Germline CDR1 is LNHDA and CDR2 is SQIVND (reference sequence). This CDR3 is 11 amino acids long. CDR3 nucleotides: TGTGCCAGTGGTATCGGGACTGAAGCTTTCTTT. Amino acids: CASGIGTEAFF.

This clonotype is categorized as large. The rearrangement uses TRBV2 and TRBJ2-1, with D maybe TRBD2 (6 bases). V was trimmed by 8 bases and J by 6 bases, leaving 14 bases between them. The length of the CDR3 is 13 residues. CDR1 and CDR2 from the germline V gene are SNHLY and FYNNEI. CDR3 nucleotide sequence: TGTGCCAGCGGGGATGGGGGAGGCAATGAGCAGTTCTTC. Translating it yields CASGDGGGNEQFF.

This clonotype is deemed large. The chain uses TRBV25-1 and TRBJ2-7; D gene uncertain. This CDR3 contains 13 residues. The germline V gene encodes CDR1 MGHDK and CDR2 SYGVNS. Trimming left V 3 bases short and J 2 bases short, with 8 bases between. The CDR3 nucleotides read TGTGCCAGCAGTGAGAAGGGAACCTACGAGCAGTACTTC. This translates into CASSEKGTYEQYF.

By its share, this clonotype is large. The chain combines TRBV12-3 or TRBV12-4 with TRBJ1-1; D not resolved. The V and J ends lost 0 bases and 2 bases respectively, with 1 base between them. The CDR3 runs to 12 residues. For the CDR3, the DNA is TGTGCCAGCAGTTTAGCCAACACTGAAGCTTTCTTT. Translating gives CASSLANTEAFF.

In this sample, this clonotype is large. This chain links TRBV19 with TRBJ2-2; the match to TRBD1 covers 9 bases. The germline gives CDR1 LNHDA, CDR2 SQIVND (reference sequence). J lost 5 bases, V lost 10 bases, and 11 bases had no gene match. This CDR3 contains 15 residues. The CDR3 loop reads CATIPGTGTTGELFF. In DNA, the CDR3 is TGTGCCACCATACCCGGGACAGGGACGACCGGGGAGCTGTTTTTT.

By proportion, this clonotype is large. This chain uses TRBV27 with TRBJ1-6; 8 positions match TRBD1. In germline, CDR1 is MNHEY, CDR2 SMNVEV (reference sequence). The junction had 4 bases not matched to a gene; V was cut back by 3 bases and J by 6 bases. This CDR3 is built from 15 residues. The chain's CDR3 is CASSFGGQVNSPLHF. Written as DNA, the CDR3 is TGTGCCAGCAGTTTTGGGGGACAGGTTAATTCACCCCTCCACTTT.

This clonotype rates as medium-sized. This chain's CDR3 is CASSTRLGPYEQYF. As DNA, the CDR3 is TGTGCCAGTAGTACCCGACTAGGGCCCTACGAGCAGTACTTC. This chain links TRBV19 with TRBJ2-7; D is perhaps TRBD2 (6 bases). The CDR3 extends over 14 amino acids. Germline V CDR1 and CDR2: LNHDA, SQIVND (reference sequence). V was shortened by 4 bases and J by 2 bases, with 12 bases between the two germline ends.

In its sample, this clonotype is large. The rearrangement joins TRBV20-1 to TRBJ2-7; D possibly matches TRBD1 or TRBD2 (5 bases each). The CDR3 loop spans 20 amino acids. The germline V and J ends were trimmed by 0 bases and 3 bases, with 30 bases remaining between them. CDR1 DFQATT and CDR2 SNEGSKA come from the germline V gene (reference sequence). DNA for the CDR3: TGCAGTGCTAGAGACCTGGGACGGCAGGATCGACTGAATTTCAACTACGAGCAGTACTTC. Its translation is CSARDLGRQDRLNFNYEQYF.

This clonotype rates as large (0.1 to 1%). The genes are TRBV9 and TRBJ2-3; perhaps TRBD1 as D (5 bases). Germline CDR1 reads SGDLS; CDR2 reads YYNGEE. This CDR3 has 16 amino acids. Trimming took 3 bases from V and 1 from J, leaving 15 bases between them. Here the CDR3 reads CASSDGSGRGTDTQYF. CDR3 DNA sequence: TGTGCCAGCAGCGATGGAAGTGGCAGGGGCACAGATACGCAGTATTTT.

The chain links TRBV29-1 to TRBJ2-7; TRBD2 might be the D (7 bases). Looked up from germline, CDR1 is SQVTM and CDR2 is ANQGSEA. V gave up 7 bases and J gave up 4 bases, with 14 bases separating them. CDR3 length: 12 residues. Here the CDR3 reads CSAIRGAYEQYF. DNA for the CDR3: TGCAGCGCGATCCGGGGGGCTTACGAGCAGTACTTC.

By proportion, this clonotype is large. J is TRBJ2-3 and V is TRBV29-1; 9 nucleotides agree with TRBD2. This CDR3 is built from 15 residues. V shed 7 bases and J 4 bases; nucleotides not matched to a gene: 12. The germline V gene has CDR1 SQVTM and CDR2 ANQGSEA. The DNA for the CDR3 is TGCAGCGCGCTGGCTAGCGGGGCCGGGGCAGATACGCAGTATTTT. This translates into CSALASGAGADTQYF.

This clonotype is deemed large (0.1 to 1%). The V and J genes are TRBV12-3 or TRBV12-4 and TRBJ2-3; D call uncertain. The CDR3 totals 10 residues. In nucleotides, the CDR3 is TGTGCAAAGCCCCCCGATACGCAGTATTTT. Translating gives CAKPPDTQYF.

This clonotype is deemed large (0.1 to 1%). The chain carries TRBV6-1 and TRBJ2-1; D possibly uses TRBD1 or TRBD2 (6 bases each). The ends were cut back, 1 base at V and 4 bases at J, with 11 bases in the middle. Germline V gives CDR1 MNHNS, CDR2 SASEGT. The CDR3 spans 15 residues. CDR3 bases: TGTGCCAGCAGTGAAGGGACAGCGGGTTACAATGAGCAGTTCTTC. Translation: CASSEGTAGYNEQFF.

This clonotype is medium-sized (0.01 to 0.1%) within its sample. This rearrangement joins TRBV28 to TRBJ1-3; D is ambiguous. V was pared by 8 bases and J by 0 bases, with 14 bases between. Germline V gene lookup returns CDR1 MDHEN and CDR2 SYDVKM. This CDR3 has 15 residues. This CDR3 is CASWADTSSGNTIYF. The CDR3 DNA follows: TGTGCCAGCTGGGCAGACACTTCCTCTGGAAACACCATATATTTT.

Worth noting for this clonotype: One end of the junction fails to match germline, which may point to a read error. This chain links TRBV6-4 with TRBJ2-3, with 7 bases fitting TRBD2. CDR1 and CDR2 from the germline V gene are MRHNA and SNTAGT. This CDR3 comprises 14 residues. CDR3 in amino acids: CASSGSTSTDTRYF. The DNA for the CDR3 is TGTGCCAGCAGTGGCTCGACTAGCACAGATACGCGGTATTTT.

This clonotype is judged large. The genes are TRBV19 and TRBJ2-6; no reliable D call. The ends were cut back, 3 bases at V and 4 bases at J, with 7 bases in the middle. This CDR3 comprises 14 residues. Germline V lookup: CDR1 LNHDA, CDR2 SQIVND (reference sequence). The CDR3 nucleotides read TGTGCCAGTAGTATGGGGTTCGGGGCCAACGTCCTGACTTTC. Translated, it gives CASSMGFGANVLTF.

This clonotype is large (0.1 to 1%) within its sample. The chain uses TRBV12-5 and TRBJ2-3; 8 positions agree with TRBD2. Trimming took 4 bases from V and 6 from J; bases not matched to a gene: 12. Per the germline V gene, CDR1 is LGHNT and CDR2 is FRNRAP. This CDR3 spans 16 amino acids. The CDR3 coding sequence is TGTGCTAGTGGTTCCCCACCAGCGGGGGTTCGGGATACGCAGTATTTT. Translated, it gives CASGSPPAGVRDTQYF.

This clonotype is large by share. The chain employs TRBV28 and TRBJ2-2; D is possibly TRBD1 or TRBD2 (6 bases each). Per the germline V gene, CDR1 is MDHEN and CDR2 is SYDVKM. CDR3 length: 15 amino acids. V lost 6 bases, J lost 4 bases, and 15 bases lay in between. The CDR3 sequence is CASRPHREVTGELFF. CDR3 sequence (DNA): TGTGCCAGCAGGCCCCACAGGGAGGTCACCGGGGAGCTGTTTTTT.

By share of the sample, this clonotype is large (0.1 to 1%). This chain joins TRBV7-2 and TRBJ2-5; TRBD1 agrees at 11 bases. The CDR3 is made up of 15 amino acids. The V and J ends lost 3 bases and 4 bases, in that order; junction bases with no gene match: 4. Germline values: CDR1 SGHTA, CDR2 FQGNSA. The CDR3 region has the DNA TGTGCCAGCAGCTTCCGGACAGGGGGCGGAGAGACCCAGTACTTC. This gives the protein CASSFRTGGGETQYF. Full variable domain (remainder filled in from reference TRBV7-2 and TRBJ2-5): GAGVSQSPSNKVTEKGKDVELRCDPISGHTALYWYRQSLGQGLEFLIYFQGNSAPDKSGLPSDRFSAERTGGSVSTLTIQRTQQEDSAVYLCASSFRTGGGETQYFGPGTRLLVL.

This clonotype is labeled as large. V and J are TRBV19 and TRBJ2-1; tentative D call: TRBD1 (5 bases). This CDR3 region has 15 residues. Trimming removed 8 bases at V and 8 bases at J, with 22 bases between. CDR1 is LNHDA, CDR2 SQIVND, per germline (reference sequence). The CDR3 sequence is CASAPPDIQSHEQFF. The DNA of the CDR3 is TGTGCCAGTGCCCCTCCGGACATCCAGTCCCATGAGCAGTTCTTC.

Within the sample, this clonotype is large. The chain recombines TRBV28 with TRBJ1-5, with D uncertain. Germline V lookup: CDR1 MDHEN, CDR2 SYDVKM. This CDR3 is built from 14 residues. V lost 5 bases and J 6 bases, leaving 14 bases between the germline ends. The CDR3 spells CASSPHAGFQPQHF. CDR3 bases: TGTGCCAGCAGTCCCCACGCGGGGTTTCAGCCCCAGCATTTT.

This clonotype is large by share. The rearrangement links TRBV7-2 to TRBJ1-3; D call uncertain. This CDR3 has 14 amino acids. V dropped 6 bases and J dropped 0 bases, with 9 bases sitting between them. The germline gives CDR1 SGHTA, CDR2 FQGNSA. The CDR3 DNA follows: TGTGCCAGCAGTTCCCGGGACTCTGGAAACACCATATATTTT. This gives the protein CASSSRDSGNTIYF.

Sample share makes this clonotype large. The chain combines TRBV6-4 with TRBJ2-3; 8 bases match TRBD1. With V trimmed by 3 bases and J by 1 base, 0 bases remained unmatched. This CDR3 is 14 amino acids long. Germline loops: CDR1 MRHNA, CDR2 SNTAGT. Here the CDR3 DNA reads TGTGCCAGCAGTGAGGGACAGGGCACAGATACGCAGTATTTT. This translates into CASSEGQGTDTQYF.